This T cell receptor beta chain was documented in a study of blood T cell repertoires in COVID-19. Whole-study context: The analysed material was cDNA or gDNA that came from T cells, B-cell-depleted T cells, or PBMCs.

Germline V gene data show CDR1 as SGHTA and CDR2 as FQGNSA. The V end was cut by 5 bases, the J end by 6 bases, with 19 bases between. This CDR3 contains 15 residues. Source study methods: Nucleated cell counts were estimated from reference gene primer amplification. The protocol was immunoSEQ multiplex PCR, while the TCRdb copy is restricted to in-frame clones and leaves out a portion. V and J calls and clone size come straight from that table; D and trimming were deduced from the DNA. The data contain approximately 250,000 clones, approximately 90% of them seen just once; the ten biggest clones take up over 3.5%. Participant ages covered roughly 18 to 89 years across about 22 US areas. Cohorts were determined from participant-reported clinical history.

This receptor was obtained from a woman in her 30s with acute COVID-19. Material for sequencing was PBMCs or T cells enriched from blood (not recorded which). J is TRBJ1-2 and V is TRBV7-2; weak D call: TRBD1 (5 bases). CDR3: CASSPGGRSWDGYTF. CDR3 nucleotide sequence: TGTGCCAGCAGCCCCGGGGGGAGGTCCTGGGATGGCTACACCTTC.